The clone carrying this T cell receptor (beta chain) was recorded a few times. This entry comes from a study of T-cell memory formation after mild COVID-19. Deletions cut 7 bases from V and 2 bases from J, with 15 bases between. Germline V CDR1 and CDR2: SGHAT, FQNNGV. This CDR3 has 14 amino acids. TCRdb passed the 5' RACE reads through MiXCR, listing each CDR3 protein once. The repertoire holds roughly 400,000 distinct CDR3 sequences, roughly 18% seen once, with roughly 21% in the top ten. J is TRBJ2-7 and V is TRBV11-2; no definite D call. The receptor was isolated from a man aged 18 to 30 who had mild COVID-19 (a few samples of this study predate the infection). Cell type and time point are not known. Material: PBMCs or a T cell subset sorted from them (not recorded which). CDR3 DNA sequence: TGTGCCAGCAAGCTGGCAGGCCCCACCTACGAGCAGTACTTC. This translates into CASKLAGPTYEQYF.